These 27 T cell receptor beta chains were sequenced from one sample in a study of cytomegalovirus exposure and HLA in healthy donors. The PCR ran on 60 Vbeta and 13 Jbeta primers. Libraries were prepared by immunoSEQ multiplex PCR; TCRdb keeps only in-frame clonotypes and omits some of them. Among 95,000 to 150,000 clones listed, approximately 80% were seen once. Sequencing was performed on PBMCs. All receptors derive from a female donor in good health and CMV-seropositive.

V and J are TRBV4-3 and TRBJ1-1; 7 positions match TRBD1. V shed 2 bases, J shed 12 bases, and the junction held 9 bases outside the gene matches. The germline V gene has CDR1 LGHNA and CDR2 YSLEER. The CDR3 has 13 residues. The CDR3 nucleotides read TGCGCCAGCAGCCAAACTGACAGGGTGCAAACTTTCTTT. It specifies CASSQTDRVQTFF.

The V gene is TRBV4-3, the J gene TRBJ2-2; perhaps TRBD1 as D (6 bases). This CDR3 is 19 amino acids long. In germline, CDR1 is LGHNA, CDR2 YSLEER. V was trimmed by 0 bases and J by 1 base, leaving 18 bases between them. The CDR3 coding sequence is TGCGCCAGCAGCCAAGATTACCCCCAGGGGTTAGGGAACACCGGGGAGCTGTTTTTT. This gives the protein CASSQDYPQGLGNTGELFF.

V gene TRBV21-1 combines with J gene TRBJ1-3. TRBV21-1 is an annotated pseudogene. The CDR3 has 15 amino acids. The CDR3 coding sequence is TGTGCCAGCAAGCGGACTGCCGACGCTGGAAACACCATATATTTT. Its protein product is CASKRTADAGNTIYF.

This chain joins TRBV6-5 and TRBJ1-2, with a weak D call TRBD1 (5 bases). The CDR3 totals 14 residues. Germline-derived CDR1 and CDR2 are MNHEY and SVGAGI. V lost 6 bases and J lost 3, with 14 bases in between. The CDR3 DNA reads TGTGCCAGCAGACCCAGGAGGGGCGACTATGGCTACACCTTC. It encodes CASRPRRGDYGYTF.

This chain connects TRBV30 to TRBJ1-6; 8 bases map to TRBD1. This CDR3 is built from 15 residues. The V gene end was trimmed by 2 bases and the J gene end by 10 bases; junction bases not matched to a gene: 10. Looked up from germline, CDR1 is GTSNPN and CDR2 is SVGIG (reference sequence). The CDR3 sequence: CAWSLWTGLDSPLHF. For the CDR3, the DNA is TGTGCCTGGAGTCTTTGGACAGGGCTGGACTCACCCCTCCACTTT.

The V call is TRBV6-5, the J call TRBJ2-7, with 8 bases lining up with TRBD2. V shed 6 bases and J 0 bases; nucleotides not matched to a gene: 4. Germline V gene data show CDR1 as MNHEY and CDR2 as SVGAGI. The CDR3 totals 14 residues. The CDR3 region is CASSRGTSSYEQYF. CDR3 nucleotides: TGTGCCAGCAGCCGGGGGACTAGCTCCTACGAGCAGTACTTC.

This clone occurred once. This sequence joins TRBV5-1 and TRBJ2-5, with TRBD2 matching 7 bases. The CDR3 totals 15 residues. The trim removed 4 bases at V and 0 bases at J, leaving 6 bases unmatched. CDR1 is SGHRS and CDR2 is YFSETQ in the germline V gene. CDR3 sequence reads: CASSLFGGNQETQYF. CDR3 coding DNA: TGCGCCAGCAGCCTCTTCGGGGGGAACCAAGAGACCCAGTACTTC. The full variable domain, rest sourced from reference TRBV5-1 and TRBJ2-5, is KAGVTQTPRYLIKTRGQQVTLSCSPISGHRSVSWYQQTPGQGLQFLFEYFSETQRNKGNFPGRFSGRQFSNSRSEMNVSTLELGDSALYLCASSLFGGNQETQYFGPGTRLLVL.

This chain connects TRBV6-1 to TRBJ2-5, with 7 bases matching TRBD2. The CDR3 is 14 amino acids. Germline V gene lookup returns CDR1 MNHNS and CDR2 SASEGT. V was clipped by 5 bases and J by 7 bases; unmatched bases: 10. In DNA form, the CDR3 reads TGTGCCAGCAGTAGCGGGGAGCCCCGGGGGACCCAGTACTTC. Residues: CASSSGEPRGTQYF.

The rearrangement joins TRBV5-4 to TRBJ1-1, with a weak D call TRBD1 (6 bases). The V and J ends lost 10 bases and 2 bases respectively, with 15 bases between them. The CDR3 contains 13 residues. The germline CDR1 and CDR2 sequences are SGHNT and YYREEE (reference sequence). This CDR3 reads CALGGRFNTEAFF. The CDR3 DNA is TGTGCCTTGGGGGGGCGCTTTAACACTGAAGCTTTCTTT.

The chain carries TRBV5-1 and TRBJ1-6; the D gene is possibly TRBD1 (6 bases). V was cut by 5 bases and J by 8 bases, with 14 bases left in between. Germline CDR1 SGHRS, CDR2 YFSETQ. The CDR3 is made up of 14 amino acids. For the CDR3, the DNA is TGCGCCAGCAGACCAGGGGTGGATTATTCACCCCTCCACTTT. This codes for CASRPGVDYSPLHF.

The chain carries TRBV28 and TRBJ2-5; 7 nucleotides line up with TRBD2. Germline V gene data show CDR1 as MDHEN and CDR2 as SYDVKM. The CDR3 is 15 residues long. V shed 5 bases, J shed 2 bases, and the junction held 8 bases outside the gene matches. As DNA, the CDR3 is TGTGCCAGCAGTGTAGGGATGGGAGGGCAAGAGACCCAGTACTTC. Protein sequence: CASSVGMGGQETQYF.

The chain links TRBV2 to TRBJ1-1; no clear D gene. The germline V gene encodes CDR1 SNHLY and CDR2 FYNNEI. The CDR3 has 15 residues. V dropped 0 bases and J dropped 4 bases, with 12 bases sitting between them. Written as DNA, the CDR3 is TGTGCCAGCAGTGAAGCTTCCCGGGTGGGCACTGAAGCTTTCTTT. It translates to CASSEASRVGTEAFF. The whole variable domain, remainder taken from reference TRBV2 and TRBJ1-1, is EPEVTQTPSHQVTQMGQEVILRCVPISNHLYFYWYRQILGQKVEFLVSFYNNEISEKSEIFDDQFSVERPDGSNFTLKIRSTKLEDSAMYFCASSEASRVGTEAFFGQGTRLTVV.

V and J are TRBV7-2 and TRBJ2-5; weak D call: TRBD1 (5 bases). Germline assignment: CDR1 SGHTA and CDR2 FQGNSA. The CDR3 has 16 amino acids. The germline V and J ends were trimmed by 0 bases and 5 bases, with 16 bases remaining between them. CDR3 region: CASSLAGTLRAETQYF. The CDR3 DNA reads TGTGCCAGCAGCTTAGCCGGAACTCTCAGGGCGGAGACCCAGTACTTC.

V is TRBV6-1 and J is TRBJ2-3; 9 bases line up with TRBD1. The CDR3 has 13 residues. The V and J ends lost 6 bases and 5 bases, in that order; junction bases with no gene match: 3. Per the germline V gene, CDR1 is MNHNS and CDR2 is SASEGT. This CDR3 is CASSLTGGDTQYF. In DNA, the CDR3 is TGTGCCAGCAGCTTGACAGGGGGAGATACGCAGTATTTT.

This chain connects TRBV18 to TRBJ1-1, with D maybe TRBD1 (5 bases). Per germline, CDR1 KGHSH and CDR2 LQKENI. V dropped 0 bases and J dropped 0 bases, with 8 bases sitting between them. This CDR3 comprises 15 residues. Here the CDR3 DNA reads TGTGCCAGCTCACCACCCGGGGGTCTGAACACTGAAGCTTTCTTT. It yields the protein CASSPPGGLNTEAFF.

J is TRBJ2-1 and V is TRBV5-1, with D possibly being TRBD1 (6 bases). This CDR3 region has 17 residues. V lost 0 bases, J lost 0 bases, and 13 bases lay in between. Germline V gene sequence: CDR1 SGHRS, CDR2 YFSETQ. The CDR3 region is CASSLEPQGHSYNEQFF. The CDR3 DNA sequence: TGCGCCAGCAGCTTGGAGCCCCAGGGACACTCCTACAATGAGCAGTTCTTC.

The CDR3 DNA sequence: TGTGCCAGCAGTTTTAGCGGACTAGCGGGGGGGCCAGATACGCAGTATTTT. This codes for CASSFSGLAGGPDTQYF. The rearrangement uses TRBV28 and TRBJ2-3; TRBD2 matches 15 bases. In germline, CDR1 is MDHEN, CDR2 SYDVKM. The trim removed 3 bases at V and 4 bases at J, leaving 5 bases unmatched. The length of the CDR3 is 17 residues.

The chain recombines TRBV5-4 with TRBJ1-2; 7 bases line up with TRBD1. The germline V gene has CDR1 SGHNT and CDR2 YYREEE (reference sequence). This CDR3 contains 13 residues. V shed 3 bases, J shed 7 bases, and the junction held 6 bases outside the gene matches. The CDR3 reads CASSSDRAGGYTF. The CDR3 DNA follows: TGTGCCAGCAGCTCCGACAGGGCCGGTGGCTACACCTTC.

The V gene is TRBV7-9, the J gene TRBJ1-2, with 7 bases that match TRBD1. The ends lost 5 bases at V and 7 bases at J; junction bases unmatched: 7. Germline CDR1 reads SEHNR; CDR2 reads FQNEAQ (reference sequence). The CDR3 is 13 amino acids. The CDR3 spells CASSPSQGSGYTF. The CDR3 nucleotides read TGTGCCAGCAGCCCATCACAGGGGAGTGGCTACACCTTC.

The chain links TRBV2 to TRBJ2-7; D perhaps matches TRBD1 (5 bases). This CDR3 contains 12 residues. Germline V gives CDR1 SNHLY, CDR2 FYNNEI. V lost 4 bases and J lost 1, with 5 bases in between. This chain's CDR3 is CASSGQSYEQYF. DNA of the CDR3: TGTGCCAGCAGTGGACAGTCCTACGAGCAGTACTTC.

The CDR3 region has the DNA TGCGCCAGCAGCCCACAGGGGGCCAACACTGAAGCTTTCTTT. Residues: CASSPQGANTEAFF. The chain uses TRBV5-1 and TRBJ1-1; 9 bases align to TRBD1. J lost 2 bases, V lost 4 bases, and 3 bases had no gene match. The CDR3 length is 14 residues. CDR1 SGHRS and CDR2 YFSETQ come from the germline V gene.

This chain links TRBV9 with TRBJ2-5, with 15 bases aligning to TRBD2. The CDR3 sequence is 18 residues long. CDR1 SGDLS and CDR2 YYNGEE come from the germline V gene. V shed 2 bases and J 5 bases; nucleotides not matched to a gene: 10. Here the CDR3 reads CASSVGTSGGHEDETQYF. CDR3 coding DNA: TGTGCCAGCAGCGTTGGGACTAGCGGGGGGCACGAGGATGAGACCCAGTACTTC.

This chain joins TRBV7-9 and TRBJ1-2; TRBD1 agrees at 11 bases. This CDR3 is 15 amino acids long. The V gene's germline CDR1 is SEHNR and CDR2 FQNEAQ (reference sequence). J lost 4 bases, V lost 1 base, and 2 bases had no gene match. CDR3 loop: CASSLVGQGVYGYTF. CDR3 coding DNA: TGTGCCAGCAGCTTAGTGGGACAGGGGGTCTATGGCTACACCTTC.

The rearrangement joins TRBV5-6 to TRBJ2-7; 11 bases align to TRBD1. This CDR3 is built from 16 residues. Germline V gene lookup returns CDR1 SGHDT and CDR2 YYEEEE. V was pared by 4 bases and J by 10 bases, with 16 bases of the junction left unmatched. CDR3 sequence: CASSLLPGQGGAVQYF. CDR3 bases: TGTGCCAGCAGCCTTCTACCGGGACAGGGGGGCGCCGTTCAGTACTTC.

This clone was seen just once. The chain combines TRBV28 with TRBJ2-3, with 9 bases that match TRBD1. Germline CDR1 and CDR2: MDHEN and SYDVKM. V lost 5 bases and J lost 0; bases outside the gene matches: 9. CDR3 length: 17 residues. The CDR3 bases are TGTGCCAGCAGTAGATCCGGGACAGGGTATAGCACAGATACGCAGTATTTT. It codes for CASSRSGTGYSTDTQYF.

V is TRBV10-3 and J is TRBJ2-1; TRBD2 aligns across 9 bases. Germline-derived CDR1 and CDR2 are ENHRY and SYGVKD. V shed 2 bases, J shed 8 bases, and the junction held 7 bases outside the gene matches. CDR3 length: 15 amino acids. The CDR3 spells CAISELGGGAYEQFF. In DNA, the CDR3 is TGTGCCATCAGTGAGCTTGGCGGGGGGGCCTATGAGCAGTTCTTC.

The chain recombines TRBV7-2 with TRBJ2-3, with a possible D match to TRBD2 (6 bases). CDR1 and CDR2 (germline): SGHTA, FQGNSA. The CDR3 runs 15 residues. Trimming took 2 bases from V and 4 from J, leaving 13 bases between them. The chain's CDR3 is CASSLMAGLADTQYF. In DNA form, the CDR3 reads TGTGCCAGCAGCTTAATGGCGGGGTTGGCAGATACGCAGTATTTT.